These T cell receptor beta chains were read from a single sample in a study of blood T cell repertoires in COVID-19. Sequencing used immunoSEQ multiplex PCR; TCRdb keeps in-frame clones, though not all of them. The top ten hold around 20% of the sample, which has around 69,000 clones, roughly 76% seen once. Sequences were obtained from peripheral blood. These TCRs come from a woman aged 70-85 years with acute or convalescent COVID-19. Both conserved end residues are part of each CDR3. D genes are given only for firm matches. Size is omitted from some rows. Given values are once, few, many or a class for expanded clones.

V	J	size	D	CDR3	DNA
TRBV7-2	TRBJ2-7	few	TRBD2	CASSLGPARGYEQYF	TGTGCCAGCAGCTTAGGTCCAGCGCGGGGGTACGAGCAGTACTTC
TRBV27	TRBJ2-3	once	TRBD2	CASRGTSGTNTQYF	TGTGCCAGCAGGGGGACTAGCGGGACGAATACGCAGTATTTT
TRBV10-3	TRBJ2-5	few	.	CATRTVIQETQYF	TGTGCCACCAGAACAGTTATCCAAGAGACCCAGTACTTC
TRBV5-1	TRBJ2-1	.	.	CASSPGAVNEQFF	TGCGCCAGCAGTCCAGGGGCTGTTAATGAGCAGTTCTTC
TRBV28	TRBJ1-5	once	.	CASSLDRDVSGDF	TGTGCCAGCAGCCTTGATAGGGATGTCTCCGGGGATTTT
TRBV2	TRBJ2-3	.	TRBD2	CASGRRLAGGPGDTQYF	TGTGCCAGCGGCCGTCGACTAGCGGGGGGGCCTGGGGATACGCAGTATTTT
TRBV11-3	TRBJ1-1	few	.	CASSPPIKNTEAFF	TGTGCCAGCAGCCCCCCCATCAAGAACACTGAAGCTTTCTTT
TRBV18	TRBJ1-5	once	.	CASSPLTRGGNQPQHF	TGTGCCAGCTCACCATTGACTCGAGGAGGGAATCAGCCCCAGCATTTT
TRBV7-3	TRBJ2-7	once	.	CASSLTPGAPYEQYF	TGTGCCAGCAGCTTAACCCCAGGCGCCCCCTACGAGCAGTACTTC
TRBV6-5	TRBJ1-1	.	TRBD1	CASRRLSGGNTEAFF	TGTGCCAGCAGAAGGTTATCAGGGGGCAATACTGAAGCTTTCTTT
TRBV6-5	TRBJ2-1	.	.	CASSPDRTPPNEQFF	TGTGCCAGCAGTCCAGACAGGACCCCCCCCAATGAGCAGTTCTTC
TRBV18	TRBJ2-1	.	.	CASSPPQQREQFF	TGTGCCAGCTCACCACCACAGCAACGGGAGCAGTTCTTC
TRBV7-8	TRBJ2-1	.	TRBD2	CASKRSGIDEQFF	TGTGCCAGCAAAAGGAGCGGGATAGATGAGCAGTTCTTC
TRBV6-1	TRBJ2-1	.	TRBD2	CASSEVGGPGNEQFF	TGTGCCAGCAGTGAAGTGGGAGGGCCGGGCAATGAGCAGTTCTTC
TRBV5-5	TRBJ1-2	.	TRBD1	CASSSDRRNYGYTF	TGTGCCAGCAGCTCGGACAGGAGAAACTATGGCTACACCTTC
TRBV14	TRBJ2-7	.	TRBD2	CASSQVYSGRKYF	TGTGCCAGCAGCCAAGTATACTCCGGGAGGAAGTACTTC
TRBV7-9	TRBJ2-7	few	TRBD1	CASSRSTGRAYEQYF	TGTGCCAGCAGCAGATCGACAGGGCGCGCCTACGAGCAGTACTTC
TRBV3-1/TRBV3-2	TRBJ2-1	.	.	CASSQLTYNEQFF	TGTGCCAGCAGCCAACTTACCTACAATGAGCAGTTCTTC
TRBV7-3	TRBJ1-1	.	.	CASTFGQNTEAFF	TGTGCCAGCACCTTCGGACAGAACACTGAAGCTTTCTTT
TRBV27	TRBJ2-1	.	TRBD2	CASSLGSSGYIYGQFF	TGTGCCAGCAGTTTGGGTTCTAGCGGGTACATATATGGGCAGTTCTTC
TRBV19	TRBJ2-4	.	.	CASTQYSGLETFQYF	TGTGCCAGTACCCAATACAGCGGCCTGGAGACATTTCAGTACTTC
TRBV19	TRBJ2-7	.	TRBD2	CASSIDLGLGYEQYF	TGTGCCAGTAGTATAGATCTGGGACTAGGCTACGAGCAGTACTTC
TRBV18	TRBJ1-1	.	TRBD1	CASSPGQGAEAFF	TGTGCCAGCTCACCCGGACAGGGTGCTGAAGCTTTCTTT
TRBV27	TRBJ2-7	.	TRBD2	CASSLSLAGVHEQYF	TGTGCCAGCAGTTTATCGCTAGCGGGAGTACACGAGCAGTACTTC
TRBV7-8	TRBJ2-7	.	.	CASSLAGTIWEQYF	TGTGCCAGCAGCTTAGCGGGGACAATCTGGGAGCAGTACTTC
TRBV6-5	TRBJ1-1	once	.	CAISTVLPTEAFF	TGTGCCATATCAACAGTCCTCCCCACTGAAGCTTTCTTT
TRBV5-1	TRBJ2-3	.	.	CASSFPREVADTQYF	TGCGCCAGCAGCTTTCCCCGAGAAGTCGCAGATACGCAGTATTTT
TRBV27	TRBJ2-1	.	TRBD2	CASSFATSGRWGEQFF	TGTGCCAGCAGTTTTGCGACTAGCGGGAGGTGGGGTGAGCAGTTCTTC
TRBV10-3	TRBJ1-6	.	TRBD1	CAISGGDSNSPLHF	TGTGCCATCAGTGGAGGGGACAGTAATTCACCCCTCCACTTT
TRBV19	TRBJ1-4	.	.	CASSTQEGEKLFF	TGTGCCAGTAGTACCCAGGAGGGGGAAAAACTGTTTTTT
TRBV5-1	TRBJ2-5	.	TRBD2	CASSLGSGGRETQYF	TGCGCCAGCAGCCTGGGGTCGGGGGGGCGAGAGACCCAGTACTTC
TRBV16	TRBJ1-5	.	.	CASSPGHRSNQPQHF	TGTGCCAGCAGTCCCGGCCACAGGTCCAATCAGCCCCAGCATTTT
TRBV12-3/TRBV12-4	TRBJ2-5	.	.	CATRRPVQETQYF	TGTGCCACCCGGCGGCCAGTACAAGAGACCCAGTACTTC
TRBV11-2	TRBJ2-5	.	TRBD2	CASSFGRRGETQYF	TGTGCCAGCAGCTTCGGGCGGCGGGGGGAGACCCAGTACTTC
TRBV14	TRBJ1-1	.	TRBD1	CASSLIQGSGSTEAFF	TGTGCCAGCAGCCTTATACAGGGGAGTGGGAGCACTGAAGCTTTCTTT
TRBV28	TRBJ1-5	.	TRBD1	CASSLRDSSYQPQHF	TGTGCCAGCAGTCTTCGGGACAGCTCCTATCAGCCCCAGCATTTT
TRBV27	TRBJ2-2	.	.	CASSFSTGPKSGELFF	TGTGCCAGCAGTTTTTCGACAGGCCCTAAATCCGGGGAGCTGTTTTTT
TRBV2	TRBJ1-2	.	.	CASSEARRDYGYTF	TGTGCCAGCAGTGAGGCCAGGCGGGACTATGGCTACACCTTC
TRBV5-1	TRBJ1-2	few	TRBD1	CASRPNTGGNYGYTF	TGCGCCAGCAGACCGAACACAGGGGGCAACTATGGCTACACCTTC
TRBV7-6	TRBJ2-2	.	.	CASSFIPMQNTGELFF	TGTGCCAGCAGCTTTATACCTATGCAGAACACCGGGGAGCTGTTTTTT
TRBV7-2	TRBJ2-5	.	.	CASSLGRNQETQYF	TGTGCCAGCAGCTTAGGGCGGAACCAAGAGACCCAGTACTTC
TRBV11-1	TRBJ2-7	many	TRBD2	CASSPPVAGGFYEQYF	TGTGCCAGCAGCCCGCCCGTTGCGGGAGGATTCTACGAGCAGTACTTC
TRBV30	TRBJ1-2	.	TRBD1	CAWRRRGRSGYTF	TGTGCCTGGAGGAGGAGGGGGCGCAGCGGCTACACCTTC
TRBV5-1	TRBJ1-6	.	TRBD1	CASATGEGSPLHF	TGCGCCAGCGCGACAGGGGAAGGTTCACCCCTCCACTTT
TRBV7-2	TRBJ2-7	.	.	CASSFERTYEQYF	TGTGCCAGCAGCTTCGAGCGAACCTACGAGCAGTACTTC
TRBV5-4	TRBJ2-1	once	TRBD1	CASSRGQGDYNEQFF	TGTGCCAGCAGTCGCGGACAGGGAGACTACAATGAGCAGTTCTTC
TRBV19	TRBJ1-6	many	.	CASSPPDRTWALHF	TGTGCCAGTAGTCCTCCCGACAGGACATGGGCCCTCCACTTT
TRBV6-4	TRBJ2-1	few	TRBD2	CASRQGGTGGDEQFF	TGTGCCAGCAGGCAGGGCGGCACGGGGGGGGATGAGCAGTTCTTC
TRBV4-1	TRBJ1-6	.	.	CASSQVRGQNNSPLHF	TGCGCCAGCAGCCAAGTAAGAGGGCAGAATAATTCACCCCTCCACTTT
TRBV28	TRBJ2-1	.	TRBD2	CASSQMTSGAGHEQFF	TGTGCCAGCAGTCAGATGACTAGCGGGGCGGGTCATGAGCAGTTCTTC
TRBV18	TRBJ2-1	.	.	CASSQIGSLARANNEQFF	TGTGCCAGCTCACAAATAGGGTCTCTAGCGAGGGCAAACAATGAGCAGTTCTTC
TRBV6-5	TRBJ1-1	.	.	CASSPGAGLMTEAFF	TGTGCCAGCAGCCCGGGAGCGGGTTTGATGACTGAAGCTTTCTTT